Presented here are 11 T cell receptor beta chains from one specimen sequenced in a study of T cell changes during pregnancy in multiple sclerosis. TCRdb keeps only in-frame clones here, not all; method: immunoSEQ multiplex PCR. The table includes about 72,000 clones, 91% detected once. The material sequenced was peripheral blood, taken in the third trimester of pregnancy. Receptors originate from a female donor in good health, enrolled as a control in a pregnancy study.

This chain links TRBV4-3 with TRBJ1-1; unclear D gene. CDR1 is LGHNA and CDR2 is YSLEER in the germline V gene. With 0 bases removed from V and 1 base from J, the gap between germline ends came to 15 bases. The CDR3 contains 17 residues. CDR3 amino acids: CASSQELAESANTEAFF. The CDR3 nucleotides read TGCGCCAGCAGCCAAGAGCTTGCGGAGAGTGCGAACACTGAAGCTTTCTTT.

The V call is TRBV15, the J call TRBJ2-3; D possibly corresponds to TRBD2 (6 bases). CDR1 is LNHNV and CDR2 is YYDKDF in the germline V gene (reference sequence). V gave up 5 bases and J gave up 5 bases, with 20 bases separating them. This CDR3 contains 16 residues. The CDR3 region is CATSPRDSRWRDTQYF. CDR3 coding DNA: TGTGCCACCAGCCCCCGGGACTCACGTTGGAGAGATACGCAGTATTTT.

This clone occurred a few times. The chain combines TRBV7-2 with TRBJ1-1, with D possibly TRBD1 on 6 matching bases. V was clipped by 4 bases and J by 5 bases, with 14 bases between them. Germline CDR1 is SGHTA and CDR2 is FQGNSA. This CDR3 has 14 amino acids. DNA of the CDR3: TGTGCCAGCAGCTCACGGGGGGCGGGAACTGAAGCTTTCTTT. Its protein product is CASSSRGAGTEAFF.

The rearrangement joins TRBV4-3 to TRBJ2-7; TRBD2 matches at 11 bases. Germline V gene lookup returns CDR1 LGHNA and CDR2 YSLEER. Losses at the gene ends were 5 bases for V and 2 bases for J; bases not matched to a gene: 5. There are 15 residues in the CDR3. The CDR3 bases are TGCGCCAGCAGCGTCGGGACTAGCGGTACCTACGAGCAGTACTTC. Residues: CASSVGTSGTYEQYF.

This sequence joins TRBV30 and TRBJ1-5; 7 positions agree with TRBD1. The V gene end was trimmed by 5 bases and the J gene end by 2 bases; junction bases not matched to a gene: 6. Germline CDR1 and CDR2: GTSNPN and SVGIG (reference sequence). This CDR3 contains 14 residues. The CDR3 here is CAWDRQGGNQPQHF. The CDR3 coding sequence is TGTGCCTGGGATCGACAGGGAGGCAATCAGCCCCAGCATTTT.

The CDR3 reads CASSFNLGTGSGDEQFF. CDR3 DNA: TGTGCCAGCAGTTTTAATCTCGGGACAGGGTCAGGAGATGAGCAGTTCTTC. The rearrangement joins TRBV28 to TRBJ2-1; 9 nucleotides align to TRBD1. Germline values: CDR1 MDHEN, CDR2 SYDVKM. There are 17 residues in the CDR3. The ends lost 3 bases at V and 8 bases at J; junction bases unmatched: 14.

The V call is TRBV19, the J call TRBJ2-1; 10 positions agree with TRBD1. The CDR3 has 13 amino acids. Germline V gene data show CDR1 as LNHDA and CDR2 as SQIVND (reference sequence). V was pared by 6 bases and J by 8 bases, with 4 bases of the junction left unmatched. CDR3 nucleotides: TGTGCCAGTAGGACAGGGGGCTCATATGAGCAGTTCTTC. Its translation: CASRTGGSYEQFF.

This clone was seen a handful of times. The V gene is TRBV9, the J gene TRBJ2-7; a weak D match, TRBD1 (5 bases). This CDR3 contains 15 residues. Germline V gene sequence: CDR1 SGDLS, CDR2 YYNGEE. Between the trimmed V and J ends, which lost 0 bases and 3 bases, there was a span of 13 bases. The CDR3, as DNA: TGTGCCAGCAGCGTAGCGGCAGGGCCCCTCTACGAGCAGTACTTC. Residues: CASSVAAGPLYEQYF.

The sample holds a few counts of this clone. The rearrangement links TRBV29-1 to TRBJ1-3; no firm D call. The germline V gene has CDR1 SQVTM and CDR2 ANQGSEA. The CDR3 runs 14 residues. The V and J ends lost 4 bases and 2 bases respectively, with 12 bases between them. CDR3 nucleotides: TGCAGCGTTGCCTCGGGCGGGGCTGGAAACACCATATATTTT. Translating gives CSVASGGAGNTIYF.

The chain is built from TRBV7-2 and TRBJ1-4; unclear D gene. Germline CDR1 reads SGHTA; CDR2 reads FQGNSA. Trimming stripped 5 bases from V and 3 bases from J, with 13 bases between. The CDR3 is 15 residues long. CDR3 in DNA: TGTGCCAGCAGCCTGGGAGGGAGGGCTAATGAAAAACTGTTTTTT. Residues: CASSLGGRANEKLFF.

In its sample, this clone was seen once. This chain uses TRBV9 with TRBJ1-3, with TRBD1 as a possible D gene (5 bases). In germline, CDR1 is SGDLS, CDR2 YYNGEE. This CDR3 is built from 17 residues. V lost 4 bases and J lost 7, with 24 bases in between. The CDR3 protein is CASSQALAGPVGNTIYF. CDR3 nucleotides: TGTGCCAGCAGCCAGGCCTTGGCGGGACCAGTGGGTAACACCATATATTTT.